Sequencing of this TCR beta chain was carried out in a study of blood T cell repertoires in COVID-19. Per the germline V gene, CDR1 is SGHNT and CDR2 is YYREEE (reference sequence). The trim removed 4 bases at V and 5 bases at J, leaving 7 bases unmatched. The CDR3 consists of 16 residues. Libraries were prepared by immunoSEQ multiplex PCR; TCRdb keeps only in-frame clonotypes and omits some of them. The sample carries about 350,000 clones, around nine tenths recorded once. The sequencing input was peripheral blood. J is TRBJ2-5 and V is TRBV5-4; 14 nucleotides line up with TRBD2. This receptor was taken from a woman aged 18-30 years who had recovered from COVID-19. CDR3 amino acids: CASSPGLAGEGETQYF. The DNA of the CDR3 is TGTGCCAGCAGCCCGGGACTAGCGGGAGAAGGGGAGACCCAGTACTTC. The complete variable domain, with remaining parts taken from reference TRBV5-4 and TRBJ2-5, reads ETGVTQSPTHLIKTRGQQVTLRCSSQSGHNTVSWYQQALGQGPQFIFQYYREEENGRGNFPPRFSGLQFPNYSSELNVNALELDDSALYLCASSPGLAGEGETQYFGPGTRLLVL.